This T cell receptor beta chain was identified in a study of cytomegalovirus exposure and HLA in healthy donors. Study-wide points: Previously analyzed data showed that most TCR beta V segments were productive at a frequency of about 90% or about 30%.

Primers included in the PCR were 60 Vbeta and 13 Jbeta primers. Profiling relied on immunoSEQ multiplex PCR, and the TCRdb table lists in-frame clones only, not all of them. The profile shows under 200,000 clones, about 71% of them singletons. A note on this clone: The antigen is not known.

The sample taken for sequencing was PBMCs. The source is a woman between 40 and 55 years old in good health and CMV-seropositive.

CDR3 in amino acids: CASSDRGYYGYTF. As DNA, the CDR3 is TGTGCCAGCAGTGACAGGGGTTACTATGGCTACACCTTC. This sequence joins TRBV28 and TRBJ1-2; 8 bases line up with TRBD1. With V trimmed by 5 bases and J by 3 bases, 2 bases remained unmatched. Germline values: CDR1 MDHEN, CDR2 SYDVKM. The CDR3 loop spans 13 amino acids.